This entry lists 22 T cell receptor beta chains sequenced from one sample in a study of blood T cells in healthy people across ages. A second PCR of about 7 to 12 cycles used a sample-barcoded 5' primer and a J-beta primer mix. TCRdb analysed the 5' RACE reads with MiXCR anew, one entry per CDR3 protein. This table has 700,000 to 900,000 distinct CDR3 sequences, about a quarter appearing once. The sample was also reused in another study, on T cells of mothers and their children.

Specimen: blood. These receptors came from a boy younger than 18 in good health.

This rearrangement joins TRBV7-9 to TRBJ2-7, with TRBD1 matching over 8 bases. Germline loops: CDR1 SEHNR, CDR2 FQNEAQ (reference sequence). The CDR3 covers 13 residues. With 2 bases clipped from V and 6 bases from J, the junction kept 3 bases outside the gene matches. The CDR3 loop reads CASSLQDRGEQYF. The CDR3 DNA follows: TGTGCCAGCAGCTTACAAGACAGGGGCGAGCAGTACTTC.

The chain links TRBV11-2 to TRBJ1-2; the D gene is possibly TRBD1 (5 bases). V dropped 5 bases and J dropped 2 bases, with 15 bases sitting between them. The CDR3 is 15 amino acids. Germline V gene data show CDR1 as SGHAT and CDR2 as FQNNGV. The CDR3 region has the DNA TGTGCCAGCAGCCCCCCGGGGGGGAACAACTATGGCTACACCTTC. It codes for CASSPPGGNNYGYTF.

This clonotype occurred a few times. The rearrangement links TRBV4-3 to TRBJ2-3, with 7 bases identical to TRBD2. In germline, CDR1 is LGHNA, CDR2 YSLEER. Trimming cost V 0 bases and J 3 bases; bases outside gene matches: 3. The CDR3 length is 15 residues. The CDR3 DNA is TGCGCCAGCAGCCAAGACCGACTAGCAACAGATACGCAGTATTTT. Translated, it gives CASSQDRLATDTQYF.

This chain joins TRBV12-3 or TRBV12-4 and TRBJ1-2; maybe TRBD1 (5 bases). This CDR3 is 11 amino acids long. Trimming stripped 3 bases from V and 8 bases from J, with 7 bases between. This CDR3 reads CASSLGQGYTF. CDR3 nucleotide sequence: TGTGCCAGCAGTTTGGGGCAAGGCTACACCTTC.

V gene TRBV7-2 combines with J gene TRBJ2-3; 9 bases line up with TRBD2. Germline V gene lookup returns CDR1 SGHTA and CDR2 FQGNSA. After removal of 5 bases from V and 4 bases from J, the junction contained 7 bases not matched to a gene. This CDR3 is built from 15 residues. The CDR3 region has the DNA TGTGCCAGCAGCCTCATAGCGGGGGTAGCAGATACGCAGTATTTT. Its translation: CASSLIAGVADTQYF.

This clonotype was counted a few times. The V and J genes are TRBV12-3 or TRBV12-4 and TRBJ1-4, with 10 bases matching TRBD1. Trimming removed 8 bases from V and 5 bases from J; junction bases left unmatched: 11. This CDR3 has 16 residues. The CDR3 nucleotides read TGTGCCAGCGGTCGCGGTCCGGGACAGGGGAATGAAAAACTGTTTTTT. This sequence encodes CASGRGPGQGNEKLFF.

The chain is built from TRBV7-9 and TRBJ2-5, with a tentative D call TRBD2 (6 bases). The CDR3 is made up of 15 amino acids. Trimming took 5 bases from V and 2 from J, leaving 15 bases between them. Germline CDR1 is SEHNR and CDR2 is FQNEAQ (reference sequence). CDR3 sequence (DNA): TGTGCCAGCAGCCCTAAGGAGGGTTGGCAAGAGACCCAGTACTTC. Its protein product is CASSPKEGWQETQYF.

CDR3 bases: TGTGCCTGGAGTACCGGTGGTATGAACACTGAAGCTTTCTTT. The encoded protein is CAWSTGGMNTEAFF. This rearrangement joins TRBV30 to TRBJ1-1; D unclear. The CDR3 extends over 14 amino acids. Trimming took 2 bases from V and 0 from J, leaving 10 bases between them. Germline V lookup: CDR1 GTSNPN, CDR2 SVGIG (reference sequence).

CDR3 sequence (DNA): TGTGCCAGCAGCTTCAAGGGAGTGGGCACTGAAGCTTTCTTT. Encoded protein: CASSFKGVGTEAFF. The chain combines TRBV5-6 with TRBJ1-1; unclear D gene. The ends were cut back, 2 bases at V and 4 bases at J, with 12 bases in the middle. The CDR3 contains 14 residues. Germline lookup yields CDR1 SGHDT and CDR2 YYEEEE. Looking up the rest from reference TRBV5-6 and TRBJ1-1 gives the full variable domain: DAGVTQSPTHLIKTRGQQVTLRCSPKSGHDTVSWYQQALGQGPQFIFQYYEEEERQRGNFPDRFSGHQFPNYSSELNVNALLLGDSALYLCASSFKGVGTEAFFGQGTRLTVV.

The chain employs TRBV6-1 and TRBJ2-7, with 7 bases lining up with TRBD1. V trimming: 4 bases; J trimming: 1 base; junction bases outside the gene matches: 7. This CDR3 is built from 15 residues. CDR1 is MNHNS, CDR2 SASEGT, per germline. As DNA, the CDR3 is TGTGCCAGCAGTGTCACCGGGACAGTTTCCTACGAGCAGTACTTC. It yields the protein CASSVTGTVSYEQYF.

This clonotype appeared a few times. The chain employs TRBV11-2 and TRBJ2-7, with D perhaps matching TRBD1 (5 bases). V lost 7 bases, J lost 2 bases, and 18 bases lay in between. CDR1 is SGHAT, CDR2 FQNNGV, per germline. The CDR3 runs to 15 residues. The CDR3 DNA reads as TGTGCCAGCAACCGACAGATCTCGAGTACCTACGAGCAGTACTTC. Its translation: CASNRQISSTYEQYF.

V usage is TRBV10-3 and J usage is TRBJ1-4; D is uncertain. This CDR3 region has 16 residues. V was trimmed by 3 bases and J by 2 bases, leaving 13 bases between them. Germline CDR1 ENHRY, CDR2 SYGVKD. The CDR3 region is CAISDRWAVTNEKLFF. The CDR3 nucleotides are TGTGCCATCAGTGACCGTTGGGCGGTGACTAATGAAAAACTGTTTTTT.

A few counts support this clonotype. The rearrangement uses TRBV21-1 and TRBJ1-5. TRBV21-1 counts as a pseudogene. There are 8 residues in the CDR3. The CDR3 bases are TGTGCCACCAGCACCCAGCATTTT. Protein sequence: CATSTQHF.

This clonotype was counted between two and nine times. The CDR3 sequence: CASSLWSGSVNTEAFF. The DNA for the CDR3 is TGTGCCAGCAGCCTATGGTCAGGGTCGGTGAACACTGAAGCTTTCTTT. This chain links TRBV14 with TRBJ1-1; TRBD1 might be the D (5 bases). Germline V gene sequence: CDR1 SGHDN, CDR2 FVKESK. The CDR3 covers 16 residues. V was trimmed by 4 bases and J by 0 bases, leaving 15 bases between them.

The CDR3 sequence: CATSRGRDGHEQYF. In DNA form, the CDR3 reads TGTGCCACCAGCAGAGGGAGGGATGGCCACGAGCAGTACTTC. The chain joins TRBV15 to TRBJ2-7; TRBD2 is a possible D gene (6 bases). The V end was cut by 1 base, the J end by 5 bases, with 12 bases between. CDR3 length: 14 amino acids. The V gene's germline CDR1 is LNHNV and CDR2 YYDKDF (reference sequence).

In its sample, this clonotype was seen a few times. The V and J genes are TRBV12-3 or TRBV12-4 and TRBJ2-3; TRBD1 matches 9 bases. The CDR3 runs to 14 residues. V shed 6 bases, J shed 5 bases, and the junction held 6 bases outside the gene matches. CDR3 loop: CASRDRGIKDTQYF. The CDR3 DNA reads as TGTGCCAGCAGAGACAGGGGGATTAAAGATACGCAGTATTTT.

The chain joins TRBV5-5 to TRBJ2-1, with 12 positions matching TRBD2. Trimming cost V 0 bases and J 2 bases; bases outside gene matches: 12. CDR1 and CDR2 (germline): SGHKS, YYEKEE (reference sequence). The CDR3 runs to 20 residues. The CDR3 DNA reads TGTGCCAGCAGCTTGGAGCTGGCTAGCGGGGGGGCAGTGGCCTACAATGAGCAGTTCTTC. This sequence encodes CASSLELASGGAVAYNEQFF.

This clonotype was picked up a small number of times. CDR3 sequence (DNA): TGTGCCAGCAGCTCAACAGGTCATGAGCAGTTCTTC. Encoded protein: CASSSTGHEQFF. The gene calls are TRBV28 and TRBJ2-1, with D maybe TRBD1 (5 bases). Trimming removed 6 bases from V and 8 bases from J, with 11 bases in between. The CDR3 length is 12 residues. Germline CDR1 is MDHEN and CDR2 is SYDVKM.

The chain uses TRBV29-1 and TRBJ2-2; tentatively, D is TRBD2 (6 bases). Trimming removed 0 bases at V and 7 bases at J, with 9 bases between. The CDR3 runs to 13 residues. Germline CDR1 reads SQVTM; CDR2 reads ANQGSEA. CDR3 DNA: TGCAGCGTTGAAGATCCCGGGGGCGGGGAGCTGTTTTTT. This codes for CSVEDPGGGELFF.

This clonotype was counted a few times. The chain couples TRBV7-9 to TRBJ1-4, with D unresolved. V lost 5 bases, J lost 5 bases, and 12 bases lay in between. Germline values: CDR1 SEHNR, CDR2 FQNEAQ (reference sequence). This CDR3 region has 14 residues. CDR3 protein: CASSQVGKNEKLFF. The CDR3 DNA reads as TGTGCCAGCAGCCAGGTGGGGAAAAATGAAAAACTGTTTTTT.

The rearrangement uses TRBV18 and TRBJ2-6; no reliable D call. Deletions cut 6 bases from V and 4 bases from J, with 16 bases between. From germline, CDR1 is KGHSH and CDR2 LQKENI. The CDR3 is 16 amino acids. CDR3 sequence: CASSPPGERGANVLTF. The CDR3 region has the DNA TGTGCCAGCTCTCCCCCCGGTGAGAGGGGGGCCAACGTCCTGACTTTC. The full variable domain, completed using reference TRBV18 and TRBJ2-6, is NAGVMQNPRHLVRRRGQEARLRCSPMKGHSHVYWYRQLPEEGLKFMVYLQKENIIDESGMPKERFSAEFPKEGPSILRIQQVVRGDSAAYFCASSPPGERGANVLTFGAGSRLTVL.

This clonotype was found a few times. This sequence joins TRBV3-1 and TRBJ2-1, with TRBD2 matching 10 bases. The CDR3 length is 21 residues. CDR1 is LGHDT and CDR2 is YNNKEL in the germline V gene (reference sequence). J was trimmed by 3 bases and V by 0 bases; bases with no gene match: 17. The CDR3 loop reads CASSQDVGRGKAGGNYNEQFF. The CDR3 nucleotides are TGTGCCAGCAGCCAAGACGTTGGTAGAGGAAAAGCGGGGGGGAACTACAATGAGCAGTTCTTC.